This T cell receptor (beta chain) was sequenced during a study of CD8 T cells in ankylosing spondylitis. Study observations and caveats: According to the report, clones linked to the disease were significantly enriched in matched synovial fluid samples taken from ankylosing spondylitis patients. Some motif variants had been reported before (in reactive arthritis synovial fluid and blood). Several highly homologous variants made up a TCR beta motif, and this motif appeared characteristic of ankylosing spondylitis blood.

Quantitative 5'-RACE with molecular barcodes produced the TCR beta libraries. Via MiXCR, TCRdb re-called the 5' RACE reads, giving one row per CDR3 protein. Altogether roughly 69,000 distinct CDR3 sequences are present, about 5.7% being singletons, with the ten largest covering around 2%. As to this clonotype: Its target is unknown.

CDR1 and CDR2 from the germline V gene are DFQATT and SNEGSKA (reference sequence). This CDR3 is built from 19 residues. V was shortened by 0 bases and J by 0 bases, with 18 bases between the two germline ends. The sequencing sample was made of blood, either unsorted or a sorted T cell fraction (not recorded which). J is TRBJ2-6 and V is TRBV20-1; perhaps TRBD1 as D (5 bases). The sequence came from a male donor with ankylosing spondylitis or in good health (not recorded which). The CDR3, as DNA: TGCAGTGCTAGAGACTCAAGACAGCCGTTTCGCTCTGGGGCCAACGTCCTGACTTTC. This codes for CSARDSRQPFRSGANVLTF.